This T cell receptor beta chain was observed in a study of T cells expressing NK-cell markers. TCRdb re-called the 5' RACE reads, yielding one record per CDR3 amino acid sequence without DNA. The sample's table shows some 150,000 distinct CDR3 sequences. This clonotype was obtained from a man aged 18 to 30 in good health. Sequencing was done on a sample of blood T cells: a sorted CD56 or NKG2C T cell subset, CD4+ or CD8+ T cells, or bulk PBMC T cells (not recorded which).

The CDR3 loop reads CASSPGTGGLDEKLFF. The chain uses TRBV12-3 or TRBV12-4 and TRBJ1-4; TCRdb proposes TRBD1, but this gene call is untestable without DNA. The CDR3 length is 16 residues.